Listed here are 10 T cell receptor beta chains from one sample, sequenced in a study of shared clonotypes between healthy human individuals. Assay used: immunoSEQ multiplex PCR; TCRdb lists only in-frame clones, some missing. The sample records 950,000 to 1,100,000 clones, about four fifths being singletons. The material sequenced was memory CD4+ T cells from PBMCs. The subset was: CD45RA-negative fraction. Receptor source: a man between 18 and 35 years old in good health. Some clones in this sample may be carry-over from other donors' samples.

Note on this clone: Other DNA sequences within the sample encode an identical CDR3. The V gene is TRBV19, the J gene TRBJ1-2, with D possibly being TRBD1 (5 bases). The CDR3 extends over 13 amino acids. Germline V lookup: CDR1 LNHDA, CDR2 SQIVND (reference sequence). V lost 3 bases and J 2 bases, leaving 7 bases between the germline ends. CDR3 protein: CASSIGANYGYTF. The CDR3 DNA reads as TGTGCCAGTAGTATTGGGGCGAACTATGGCTACACCTTC.

This CDR3 is CASSLSGGANEQFF. The CDR3 coding sequence is TGTGCCAGCAGCTTATCAGGGGGCGCGAATGAGCAGTTCTTC. The chain employs TRBV7-9 and TRBJ2-1, with TRBD1 matching 8 bases. V trimming: 2 bases; J trimming: 7 bases; junction bases outside the gene matches: 4. In germline, CDR1 is SEHNR, CDR2 FQNEAQ (reference sequence). This CDR3 contains 14 residues. Full variable domain (remainder filled in from reference TRBV7-9 and TRBJ2-1): DTGVSQNPRHKITKRGQNVTFRCDPISEHNRLYWYRQTLGQGPEFLTYFQNEAQLEKSRLLSDRFSAERPKGSFSTLEIQRTEQGDSAMYLCASSLSGGANEQFFGPGTRLTVL.

V usage is TRBV28 and J usage is TRBJ2-1; maybe TRBD1 (6 bases). The V and J ends lost 7 bases and 3 bases respectively, with 13 bases between them. Looked up from germline, CDR1 is MDHEN and CDR2 is SYDVKM. The CDR3 length is 14 residues. The CDR3 bases are TGTGCCAGCAAACCCCTGGACAGCTACAATGAGCAGTTCTTC. Protein sequence: CASKPLDSYNEQFF.

The V and J genes are TRBV6-5 and TRBJ2-5, with D maybe TRBD1 (5 bases). The germline V gene encodes CDR1 MNHEY and CDR2 SVGAGI. With 0 bases removed from V and 1 base from J, the gap between germline ends came to 12 bases. The CDR3 is made up of 16 amino acids. For the CDR3, the DNA is TGTGCCAGCAGTTACTCCAGAACAGGTTTCCAAGAGACCCAGTACTTC. It specifies CASSYSRTGFQETQYF.

This clone appeared a few times. This chain uses TRBV6-6 with TRBJ1-1; tentative D call: TRBD1 (5 bases). The V and J ends lost 6 bases and 5 bases respectively, with 19 bases between them. Germline V gene sequence: CDR1 MNHNY, CDR2 SVGAGI (reference sequence). CDR3 length: 15 residues. The CDR3, as DNA: TGTGCCAGCAGACCTACCGGGCTGGAGGGGACTGAAGCTTTCTTT. Translated: CASRPTGLEGTEAFF.

The chain couples TRBV18 to TRBJ2-3, with a possible D match to TRBD1 (6 bases). The germline V gene has CDR1 KGHSH and CDR2 LQKENI. V lost 4 bases to trimming and J lost 2 bases, with 13 bases between them. The CDR3 sequence is 15 residues long. CDR3 in amino acids: CASSRGQGPTDTQYF. For the CDR3, the DNA is TGTGCCAGCTCACGGGGTCAGGGGCCCACAGATACGCAGTATTTT.

This chain uses TRBV19 with TRBJ2-5; 9 nucleotides align to TRBD2. This CDR3 spans 16 amino acids. Germline CDR1 LNHDA, CDR2 SQIVND (reference sequence). J lost 4 bases, V lost 5 bases, and 11 bases had no gene match. DNA of the CDR3: TGTGCCAGTAGTTCAATAGCGGGAGCTGGCGGAGAGACCCAGTACTTC. It translates to CASSSIAGAGGETQYF. Full variable domain (rest looked up from reference TRBV19 and TRBJ2-5): DGGITQSPKYLFRKEGQNVTLSCEQNLNHDAMYWYRQDPGQGLRLIYYSQIVNDFQKGDIAEGYSVSREKKESFPLTVTSAQKNPTAFYLCASSSIAGAGGETQYFGPGTRLLVL.

The chain uses TRBV27 and TRBJ2-1; D might be TRBD2 (5 bases). This CDR3 contains 14 residues. Germline CDR1 reads MNHEY; CDR2 reads SMNVEV (reference sequence). Trimming pared 2 bases from V and 9 bases from J, leaving 14 bases between. The CDR3 is CASSLRLALTEQFF. The CDR3 nucleotides read TGTGCCAGCAGTTTAAGGCTAGCCCTCACTGAGCAGTTCTTC.

This clone was detected many times. The CDR3: CASSSVGGPQHF. The DNA of the CDR3 is TGTGCCAGCAGTTCCGTGGGAGGGCCCCAGCATTTT. V gene TRBV27 combines with J gene TRBJ1-5; D is undetermined. The V and J ends lost 4 bases and 9 bases respectively, with 10 bases between them. CDR3 length: 12 amino acids. Germline CDR1 and CDR2: MNHEY and SMNVEV (reference sequence).

This clone was observed many times. V and J are TRBV9 and TRBJ1-6, with D unclear. V was cut by 0 bases and J by 7 bases, with 5 bases left in between. The CDR3 is made up of 13 amino acids. CDR1 is SGDLS and CDR2 is YYNGEE in the germline V gene. The CDR3 DNA reads TGTGCCAGCAGCGTAGAAAGCAATTCACCCCTCCACTTT. Amino acid sequence: CASSVESNSPLHF.